The 11 T cell receptor beta chains below come from one sample, sequenced in a study of shared clonotypes between healthy human individuals. Clones were sequenced by immunoSEQ multiplex PCR, and TCRdb holds only the in-frame ones, with some missing. The sample carries around 690,000 clones, 90% recorded once. The sequenced material came from memory CD8+ T cells from PBMCs. The subset here: CD45RO+ cells pooled with CCR7-negative TemRA cells. These receptors were obtained from a man between 18 and 35 years old in good health. Some clones in this sample may be carry-over from other donors' samples.

The genes are TRBV7-8 and TRBJ2-7, with TRBD2 as a possible D gene (6 bases). Germline V gene sequence: CDR1 SGHVS, CDR2 FQNEAQ. The CDR3 has 15 amino acids. V was cut by 1 base and J by 4 bases, with 14 bases left in between. Here the CDR3 DNA reads TGTGCCAGCAGCTTAGGGGGACTCCGTGTTTACGAGCAGTACTTC. Translated, it gives CASSLGGLRVYEQYF.

This rearrangement joins TRBV7-9 to TRBJ2-5, with TRBD1 matching over 9 bases. The end of the DNA aligns better with TRBJ2-7, so the J call may be wrong. The CDR3 is made up of 13 amino acids. The germline gives CDR1 SEHNR, CDR2 FQNEAQ (reference sequence). CDR3 in amino acids: CASSLGQGPEQYF. CDR3 bases: TGTGCCAGCAGCTTGGGACAGGGTCCCGAGCAGTACTTC.

The CDR3 spells CASSHPGTEYNEQFF. The CDR3 DNA sequence: TGTGCCAGCAGCCATCCCGGGACGGAATACAATGAGCAGTTCTTC. The J gene is TRBJ2-1, the V gene TRBV5-6, with D possibly called TRBD1 or TRBD2 (5 bases each). The CDR3 spans 15 residues. V lost 4 bases and J 4 bases, leaving 15 bases between the germline ends. Looked up from germline, CDR1 is SGHDT and CDR2 is YYEEEE.

The CDR3 loop is CASSHSSGTGVEEQYF. For the CDR3, the DNA is TGTGCCAGCAGCCACTCCAGTGGGACAGGGGTAGAGGAGCAGTACTTC. V gene TRBV7-9 combines with J gene TRBJ2-7; TRBD1 matches 10 bases. The trim removed 5 bases at V and 7 bases at J, leaving 14 bases unmatched. CDR3 length equals 16 residues. The germline V gene has CDR1 SEHNR and CDR2 FQNEAQ (reference sequence).

The V gene is TRBV9, the J gene TRBJ1-1, with D perhaps matching TRBD1 (6 bases). The CDR3 runs 15 residues. CDR1 and CDR2 from the germline V gene are SGDLS and YYNGEE. V was cut by 4 bases and J by 1 base, with 14 bases left in between. For the CDR3, the DNA is TGTGCCAGCAGCCTAGGGGGAGACCCGAACACTGAAGCTTTCTTT. Translating gives CASSLGGDPNTEAFF.

V usage is TRBV27 and J usage is TRBJ2-1, with 13 positions matching TRBD2. The trim removed 6 bases at V and 8 bases at J, leaving 7 bases unmatched. In germline, CDR1 is MNHEY, CDR2 SMNVEV (reference sequence). CDR3 length: 15 amino acids. This CDR3 reads CASSRLAGGIYEQFF. In nucleotides, the CDR3 is TGTGCCAGCAGCCGACTAGCGGGAGGTATATATGAGCAGTTCTTC.

The chain joins TRBV19 to TRBJ1-1; a possible D gene is TRBD1 (6 bases). The CDR3 runs to 19 residues. With 8 bases removed from V and 0 bases from J, the gap between germline ends came to 28 bases. Looked up from germline, CDR1 is LNHDA and CDR2 is SQIVND (reference sequence). CDR3 DNA: TGTGCCAGTTCCGTAGTCGATTGGACAGCTTCGCCCATGAACACTGAAGCTTTCTTT. As protein: CASSVVDWTASPMNTEAFF.

This chain links TRBV2 with TRBJ2-2; 7 bases map to TRBD1. Losses at the gene ends were 4 bases for V and 5 bases for J; bases not matched to a gene: 7. CDR3 length equals 15 residues. In germline, CDR1 is SNHLY, CDR2 FYNNEI. As DNA, the CDR3 is TGTGCCAGCAGTGTAAGGTCAGGGGGAACCGGGGAGCTGTTTTTT. As protein: CASSVRSGGTGELFF.

V usage is TRBV7-9 and J usage is TRBJ1-4; D ambiguous. Trimming removed 4 bases from V and 3 bases from J, with 24 bases in between. The CDR3 is 19 residues long. Germline lookup yields CDR1 SEHNR and CDR2 FQNEAQ (reference sequence). CDR3 protein: CASSSPMWGVGISNEKLFF. The CDR3 coding sequence is TGTGCCAGCAGCTCTCCGATGTGGGGAGTGGGGATTTCTAATGAAAAACTGTTTTTT. Full variable domain (missing parts from reference TRBV7-9 and TRBJ1-4): DTGVSQNPRHKITKRGQNVTFRCDPISEHNRLYWYRQTLGQGPEFLTYFQNEAQLEKSRLLSDRFSAERPKGSFSTLEIQRTEQGDSAMYLCASSSPMWGVGISNEKLFFGSGTQLSVL.

J is TRBJ2-1 and V is TRBV6-5; 8 bases are shared with TRBD2. The ends lost 4 bases at V and 14 bases at J; junction bases unmatched: 4. The CDR3 consists of 11 residues. CDR1 and CDR2 from the germline V gene are MNHEY and SVGAGI. The CDR3 reads CASSSGTREFF. CDR3 DNA: TGTGCCAGCAGTTCCGGGACTAGGGAGTTCTTC.

The chain couples TRBV28 to TRBJ2-2; D not resolved. Trimming shortened V by 3 bases and J by 4 bases, and 15 bases separated the two germline ends. The CDR3 is 16 amino acids. CDR1 is MDHEN and CDR2 is SYDVKM in the germline V gene. The CDR3 is CASSFQPGVTTGELFF. In nucleotides, the CDR3 is TGTGCCAGCAGTTTTCAACCCGGAGTGACCACCGGGGAGCTGTTTTTT.